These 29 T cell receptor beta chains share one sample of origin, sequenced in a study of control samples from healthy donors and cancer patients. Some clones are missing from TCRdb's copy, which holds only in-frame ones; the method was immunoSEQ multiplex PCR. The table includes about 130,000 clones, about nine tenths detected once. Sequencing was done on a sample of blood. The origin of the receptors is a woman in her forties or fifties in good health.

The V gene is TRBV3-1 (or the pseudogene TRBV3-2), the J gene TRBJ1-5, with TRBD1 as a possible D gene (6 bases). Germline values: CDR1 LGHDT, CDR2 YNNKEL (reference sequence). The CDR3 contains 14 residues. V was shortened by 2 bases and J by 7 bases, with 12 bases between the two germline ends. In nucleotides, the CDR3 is TGTGCCAGCAGCCAAATGGGGGCGGGACAGCCCCAGCATTTT. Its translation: CASSQMGAGQPQHF.

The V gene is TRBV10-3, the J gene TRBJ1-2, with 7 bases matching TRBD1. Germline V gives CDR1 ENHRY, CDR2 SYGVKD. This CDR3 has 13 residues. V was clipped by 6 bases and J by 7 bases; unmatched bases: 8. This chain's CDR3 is CAISVDRVGGYTF. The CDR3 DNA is TGTGCCATCAGCGTCGACAGGGTGGGTGGCTACACCTTC.

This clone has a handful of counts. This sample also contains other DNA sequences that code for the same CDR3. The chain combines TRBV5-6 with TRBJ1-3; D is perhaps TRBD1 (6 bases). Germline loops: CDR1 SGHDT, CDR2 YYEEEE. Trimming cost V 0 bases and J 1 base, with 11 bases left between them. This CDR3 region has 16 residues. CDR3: CASSLVGGRSGNTIYF. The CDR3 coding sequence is TGTGCCAGCAGCTTGGTGGGGGGCAGATCTGGAAACACCATATATTTT.

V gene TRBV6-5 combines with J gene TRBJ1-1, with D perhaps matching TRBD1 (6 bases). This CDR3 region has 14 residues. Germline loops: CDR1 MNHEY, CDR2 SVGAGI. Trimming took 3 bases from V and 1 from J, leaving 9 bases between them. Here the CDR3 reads CASSYLQGNTEAFF. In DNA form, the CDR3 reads TGTGCCAGCAGTTATCTACAGGGGAACACTGAAGCTTTCTTT.

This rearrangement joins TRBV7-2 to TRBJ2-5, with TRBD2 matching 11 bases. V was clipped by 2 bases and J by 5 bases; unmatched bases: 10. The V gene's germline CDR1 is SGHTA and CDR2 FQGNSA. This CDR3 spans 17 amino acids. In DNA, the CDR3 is TGTGCCAGCAGCTTATGGGTAGCGGGAGGGCCTGGGGAGACCCAGTACTTC. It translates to CASSLWVAGGPGETQYF.

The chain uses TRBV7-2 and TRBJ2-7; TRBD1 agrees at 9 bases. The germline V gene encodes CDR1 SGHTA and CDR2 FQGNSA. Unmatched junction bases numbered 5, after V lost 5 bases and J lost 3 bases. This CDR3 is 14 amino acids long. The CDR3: CASSQRDRVYEQYF. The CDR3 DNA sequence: TGTGCCAGCAGCCAACGGGACAGGGTCTACGAGCAGTACTTC.

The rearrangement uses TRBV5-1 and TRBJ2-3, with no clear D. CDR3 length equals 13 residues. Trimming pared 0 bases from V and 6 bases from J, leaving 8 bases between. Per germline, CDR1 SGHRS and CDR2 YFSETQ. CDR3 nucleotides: TGCGCCAGCAGCTTGGTGTCGATGGATACGCAGTATTTT. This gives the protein CASSLVSMDTQYF.

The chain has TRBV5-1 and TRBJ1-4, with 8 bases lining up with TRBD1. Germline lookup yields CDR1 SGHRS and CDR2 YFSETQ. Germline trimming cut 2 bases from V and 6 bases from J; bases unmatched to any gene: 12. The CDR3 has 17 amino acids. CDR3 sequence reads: CASSFGQGFLRDEKLFF. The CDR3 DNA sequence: TGCGCCAGCAGCTTCGGACAGGGTTTTTTAAGGGATGAAAAACTGTTTTTT.

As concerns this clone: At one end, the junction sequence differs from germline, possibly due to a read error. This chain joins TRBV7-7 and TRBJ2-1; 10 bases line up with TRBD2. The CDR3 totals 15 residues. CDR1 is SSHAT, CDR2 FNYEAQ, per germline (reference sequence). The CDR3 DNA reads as TGTGCTAGCAGCAGAGGACTAGCGGTAATCCATGAGCAGTTCTTC. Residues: CASSRGLAVIHEQFF.

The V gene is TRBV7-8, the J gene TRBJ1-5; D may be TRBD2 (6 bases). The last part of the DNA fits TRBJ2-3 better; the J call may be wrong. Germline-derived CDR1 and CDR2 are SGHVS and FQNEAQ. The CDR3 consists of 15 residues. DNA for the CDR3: TGTGCCAGCAGCCTAGACCCTGGCAGGGAGGTGCCCCAGTATTTT. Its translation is CASSLDPGREVPQYF.

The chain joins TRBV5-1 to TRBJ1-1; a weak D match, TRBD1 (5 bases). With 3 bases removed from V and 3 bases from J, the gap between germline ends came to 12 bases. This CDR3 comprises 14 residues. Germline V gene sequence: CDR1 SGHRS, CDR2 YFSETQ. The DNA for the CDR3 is TGCGCCAGCAGCTCTCAGGGTCCAGACACTGAAGCTTTCTTT. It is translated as CASSSQGPDTEAFF.

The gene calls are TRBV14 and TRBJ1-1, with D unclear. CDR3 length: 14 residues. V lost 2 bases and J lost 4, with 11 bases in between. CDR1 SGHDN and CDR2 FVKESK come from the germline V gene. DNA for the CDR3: TGTGCCAGCAGCCAAAAGGGCTTTGGCACTGAAGCTTTCTTT. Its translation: CASSQKGFGTEAFF.

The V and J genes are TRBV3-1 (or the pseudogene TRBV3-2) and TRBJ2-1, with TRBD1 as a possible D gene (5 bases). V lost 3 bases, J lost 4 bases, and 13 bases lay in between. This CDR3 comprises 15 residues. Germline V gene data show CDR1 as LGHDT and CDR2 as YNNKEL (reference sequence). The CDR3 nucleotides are TGTGCCAGCAGCCAGGACATTGACTCTTACAATGAGCAGTTCTTC. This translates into CASSQDIDSYNEQFF.

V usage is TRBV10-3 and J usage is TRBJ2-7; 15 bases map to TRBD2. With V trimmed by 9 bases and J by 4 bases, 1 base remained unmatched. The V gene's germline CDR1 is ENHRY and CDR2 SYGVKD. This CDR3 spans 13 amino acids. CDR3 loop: CAIGTSGRYEQYF. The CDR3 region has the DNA TGTGCCATTGGGACTAGCGGGAGGTACGAGCAGTACTTC.

The CDR3 region has the DNA TGTGCCAGCAGCTTAAGGTCTGCGGGAGAGCAGTACTTC. It translates to CASSLRSAGEQYF. The genes are TRBV13 and TRBJ2-7; perhaps TRBD2 as D (6 bases). Looked up from germline, CDR1 is PRHDT and CDR2 is FYEKMQ (reference sequence). V lost 2 bases and J lost 7, with 12 bases in between. This CDR3 has 13 residues.

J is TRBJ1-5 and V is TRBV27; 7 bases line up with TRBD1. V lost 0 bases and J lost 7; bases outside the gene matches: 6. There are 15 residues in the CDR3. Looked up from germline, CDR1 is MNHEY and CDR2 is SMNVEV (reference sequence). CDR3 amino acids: CASSLSLAGGQPQHF. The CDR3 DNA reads TGTGCCAGCAGTTTATCCTTGGCAGGGGGGCAGCCCCAGCATTTT.

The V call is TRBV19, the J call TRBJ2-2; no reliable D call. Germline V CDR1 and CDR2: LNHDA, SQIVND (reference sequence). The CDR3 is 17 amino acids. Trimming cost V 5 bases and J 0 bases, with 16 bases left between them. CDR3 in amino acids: CASSASTRPPNTGELFF. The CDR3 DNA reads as TGTGCCAGTAGTGCCTCCACAAGGCCACCGAACACCGGGGAGCTGTTTTTT.

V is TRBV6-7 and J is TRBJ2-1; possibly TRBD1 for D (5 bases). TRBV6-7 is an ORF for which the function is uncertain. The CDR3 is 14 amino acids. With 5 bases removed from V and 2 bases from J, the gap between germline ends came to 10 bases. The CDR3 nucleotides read TGTGCCAGCAGTAACGGACACGCCTACAATGAGCAGTTCTTC. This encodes CASSNGHAYNEQFF.

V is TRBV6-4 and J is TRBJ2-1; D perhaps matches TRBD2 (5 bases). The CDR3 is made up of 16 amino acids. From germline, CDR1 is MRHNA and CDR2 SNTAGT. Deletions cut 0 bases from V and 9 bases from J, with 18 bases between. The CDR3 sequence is CASSDSAAPEGPEQFF. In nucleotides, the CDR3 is TGTGCCAGCAGTGACTCAGCCGCCCCCGAGGGCCCTGAGCAGTTCTTC.

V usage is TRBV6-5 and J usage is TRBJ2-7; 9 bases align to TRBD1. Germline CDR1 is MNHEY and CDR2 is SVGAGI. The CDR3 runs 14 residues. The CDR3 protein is CASMNQPSGDRVRV. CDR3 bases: TGTGCCAGCATGAACCAGCCCAGCGGGGACAGGGTTCGGGTC.

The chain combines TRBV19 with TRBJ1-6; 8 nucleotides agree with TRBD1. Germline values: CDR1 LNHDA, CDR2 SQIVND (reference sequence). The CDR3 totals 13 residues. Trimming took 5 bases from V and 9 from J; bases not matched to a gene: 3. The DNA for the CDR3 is TGTGCCAGTAGTCCACAGGGGGGTTCACCCCTCCACTTT. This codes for CASSPQGGSPLHF.

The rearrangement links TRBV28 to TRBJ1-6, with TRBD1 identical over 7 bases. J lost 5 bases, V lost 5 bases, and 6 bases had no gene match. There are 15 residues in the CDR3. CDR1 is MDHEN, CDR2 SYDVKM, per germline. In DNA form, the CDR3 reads TGTGCCAGCAGTACAGGACAGGTTCATAATTCACCCCTCCACTTT. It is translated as CASSTGQVHNSPLHF.

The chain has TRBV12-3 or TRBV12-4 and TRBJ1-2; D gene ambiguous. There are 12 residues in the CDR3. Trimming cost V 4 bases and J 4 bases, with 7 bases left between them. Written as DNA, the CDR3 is TGTGCCAGCAGTTCTCAGCTCTATGGCTACACCTTC. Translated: CASSSQLYGYTF.

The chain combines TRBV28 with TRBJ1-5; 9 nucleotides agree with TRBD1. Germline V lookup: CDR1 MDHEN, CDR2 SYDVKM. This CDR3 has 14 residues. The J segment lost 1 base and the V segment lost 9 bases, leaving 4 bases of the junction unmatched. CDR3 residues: CASQTGGSNQPQHF. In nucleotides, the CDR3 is TGTGCCAGTCAGACAGGGGGGAGCAATCAGCCCCAGCATTTT. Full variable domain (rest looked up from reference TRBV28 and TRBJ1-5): DVKVTQSSRYLVKRTGEKVFLECVQDMDHENMFWYRQDPGLGLRLIYFSYDVKMKEKGDIPEGYSVSREKKERFSLILESASTNQTSMYLCASQTGGSNQPQHFGDGTRLSIL.

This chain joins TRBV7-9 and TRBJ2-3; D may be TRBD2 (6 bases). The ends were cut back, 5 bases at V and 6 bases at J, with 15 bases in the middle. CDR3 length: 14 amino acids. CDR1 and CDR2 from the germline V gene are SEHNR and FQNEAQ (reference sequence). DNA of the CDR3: TGTGCCAGCAGCGAACAACGGGGGATGGATACGCAGTATTTT. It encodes CASSEQRGMDTQYF.

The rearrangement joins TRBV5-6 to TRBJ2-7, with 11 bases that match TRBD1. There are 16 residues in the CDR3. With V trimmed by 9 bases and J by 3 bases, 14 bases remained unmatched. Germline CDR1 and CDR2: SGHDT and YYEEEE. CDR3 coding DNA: TGTGCCAACTCCGGACAGGGGGCCCCTCTTGGCTACGAGCAGTACTTC. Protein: CANSGQGAPLGYEQYF.

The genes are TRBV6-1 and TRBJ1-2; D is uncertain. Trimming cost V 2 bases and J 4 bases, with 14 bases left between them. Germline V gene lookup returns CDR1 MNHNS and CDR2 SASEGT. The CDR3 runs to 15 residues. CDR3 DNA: TGTGCCAGCAGTGAAATAGGACCCCGCTTCTATGGCTACACCTTC. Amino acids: CASSEIGPRFYGYTF.

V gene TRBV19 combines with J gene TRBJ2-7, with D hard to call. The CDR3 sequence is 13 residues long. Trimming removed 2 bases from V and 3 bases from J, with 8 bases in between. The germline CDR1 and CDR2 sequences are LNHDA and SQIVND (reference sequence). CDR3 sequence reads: CASSISGNYEQYF. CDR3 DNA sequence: TGTGCCAGTAGTATAAGTGGGAACTACGAGCAGTACTTC.

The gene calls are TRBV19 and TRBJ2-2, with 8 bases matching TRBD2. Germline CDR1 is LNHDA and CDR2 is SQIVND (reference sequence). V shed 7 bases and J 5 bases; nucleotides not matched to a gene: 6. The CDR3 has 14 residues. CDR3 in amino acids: CASKERERTGELFF. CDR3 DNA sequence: TGTGCCAGTAAGGAGCGGGAGAGGACCGGGGAGCTGTTTTTT.